Reported below is one T cell receptor beta chain. Sequencing used immunoSEQ multiplex PCR; TCRdb keeps in-frame clones, though not all of them. Here the sample spans around 180,000 clones, roughly nine tenths being singletons. This sample was included in a study of blood T cell repertoires in COVID-19. J lost 2 bases, V lost 5 bases, and 16 bases had no gene match. The CDR3 sequence is 17 residues long. Germline assignment: CDR1 SGHRS and CDR2 YFSETQ. This sequence joins TRBV5-1 and TRBJ2-7, with 7 nucleotides matching TRBD1. Sequencing used PBMCs or T cells enriched from blood (not recorded which). The sequence was obtained from a woman in her thirties or forties with acute COVID-19. In DNA form, the CDR3 reads TGCGCCAGCAGTCCTACGACAGGGAAGAGGGAACCCTACGAGCAGTACTTC. It specifies CASSPTTGKREPYEQYF.